The 11 T cell receptor beta chains presented below share a single source sample, sequenced in a study of spatial heterogeneity in lung cancer. TCRdb analysed the 5' RACE reads with MiXCR anew, one entry per CDR3 protein. The sample shows 39,000 or so distinct CDR3 sequences, about 10% of them seen only once. Specified time point: blood at routine non-recurrence follow-up after resection. The source material was PBMCs, sampled at follow-up. These receptor sequences come from a female donor with early-stage non-small cell lung cancer.

The chain carries TRBV30 and TRBJ1-3; a possible D gene is TRBD1 (6 bases). The germline gives CDR1 GTSNPN, CDR2 SVGIG (reference sequence). Trimming pared 3 bases from V and 4 bases from J, leaving 13 bases between. CDR3 size: 14 residues. The DNA of the CDR3 is TGTGCCTGGAGCTACTGGACAGAAGGAAACACCATATATTTT. Its translation is CAWSYWTEGNTIYF.

This clonotype was counted many times. The chain joins TRBV20-1 to TRBJ1-4; D is undetermined. The germline CDR1 and CDR2 sequences are DFQATT and SNEGSKA (reference sequence). V gave up 6 bases and J gave up 8 bases, with 10 bases separating them. The CDR3 sequence is 11 residues long. The CDR3 loop is CSAGPSEKLFF. In DNA form, the CDR3 reads TGCAGTGCCGGCCCCTCCGAAAAACTGTTTTTT.

J is TRBJ2-5 and V is TRBV3-1; D gene uncertain. This CDR3 contains 14 residues. CDR1 is LGHDT and CDR2 is YNNKEL in the germline V gene (reference sequence). The V end lost 4 bases, the J end lost 4 bases, and 13 bases lay between the germline ends. The CDR3 loop reads CASSPSPRGETQYF. CDR3 bases: TGTGCCAGCAGCCCCTCCCCACGTGGAGAGACCCAGTACTTC.

This rearrangement joins TRBV19 to TRBJ2-2; 8 positions agree with TRBD1. Germline values: CDR1 LNHDA, CDR2 SQIVND (reference sequence). The V and J ends lost 5 bases and 6 bases, in that order; junction bases with no gene match: 8. The CDR3 runs 15 residues. CDR3 region: CASSLGQGWSGELFF. DNA of the CDR3: TGTGCCAGTAGTCTTGGACAGGGTTGGTCCGGGGAGCTGTTTTTT.

At least ten counts were recorded for this clonotype. V usage is TRBV7-9 and J usage is TRBJ2-3; 12 positions match TRBD2. V was clipped by 4 bases and J by 4 bases; unmatched bases: 6. The V gene's germline CDR1 is SEHNR and CDR2 FQNEAQ (reference sequence). The length of the CDR3 is 16 residues. CDR3 bases: TGTGCCAGCAGCTCACTAGCGGGGGGAGCCTCAGATACGCAGTATTTT. This sequence encodes CASSSLAGGASDTQYF.

A few counts support this clonotype. The CDR3 DNA reads as TGTGCCAGCAGTCAAGCCGGGCCGATAACCTACGAGCAGTACTTC. It yields the protein CASSQAGPITYEQYF. V and J are TRBV6-5 and TRBJ2-7, with D uncertain. This CDR3 has 15 residues. Between the trimmed V and J ends, which lost 5 bases and 2 bases, there was a span of 16 bases. Germline assignment: CDR1 MNHEY and CDR2 SVGAGI.

This clonotype was seen just once. In DNA, the CDR3 is TGCAGTGCAACTAGCGGGGGGTTCAATGAGCAGTTCTTC. Protein sequence: CSATSGGFNEQFF. The chain employs TRBV20-1 and TRBJ2-1; 12 bases map to TRBD2. The CDR3 contains 13 residues. The V gene end was trimmed by 6 bases and the J gene end by 6 bases; junction bases not matched to a gene: 3. Germline V gene lookup returns CDR1 DFQATT and CDR2 SNEGSKA (reference sequence).

This clonotype was counted many times. This chain joins TRBV5-1 and TRBJ2-7; a possible D gene is TRBD2 (6 bases). The CDR3 extends over 14 amino acids. In germline, CDR1 is SGHRS, CDR2 YFSETQ. V was shortened by 4 bases and J by 5 bases, with 16 bases between the two germline ends. CDR3 sequence: CASSQRQGGDEQYF. CDR3 nucleotides: TGCGCCAGCAGCCAACGCCAGGGAGGCGACGAGCAGTACTTC.

The sample holds a few counts of this clonotype. The rearrangement uses TRBV12-5 and TRBJ2-2, with D perhaps assigned TRBD1 or TRBD2 (5 bases each). V gave up 6 bases and J gave up 1 base, with 9 bases separating them. This CDR3 has 14 amino acids. Germline-derived CDR1 and CDR2 are LGHNT and FRNRAP. CDR3: CASGRDGNTGELFF. CDR3 DNA sequence: TGTGCTAGTGGCCGGGACGGGAACACCGGGGAGCTGTTTTTT.

This CDR3 is CAISVPGLEAESSYNEQFF. Here the CDR3 DNA reads TGTGCCATCAGTGTACCGGGACTAGAGGCCGAAAGTTCCTACAATGAGCAGTTCTTC. This sequence joins TRBV10-3 and TRBJ2-1; TRBD2 matches at 8 bases. Germline CDR1 reads ENHRY; CDR2 reads SYGVKD. The CDR3 runs 19 residues. The V and J ends lost 4 bases and 1 base, in that order; junction bases with no gene match: 15.

By share of the sample, this clonotype is medium-sized (0.01 to 0.1%). V and J are TRBV2 and TRBJ1-5, with TRBD1 matching over 8 bases. The ends lost 3 bases at V and 7 bases at J; junction bases unmatched: 5. Germline CDR1 reads SNHLY; CDR2 reads FYNNEI. The CDR3 is made up of 14 amino acids. DNA for the CDR3: TGTGCCAGCAGTGAGGACAGGGTGCGGCAGCCCCAGCATTTT. It encodes CASSEDRVRQPQHF.